The sequence of this T cell receptor (beta chain) was determined in a study of OX40 agonist ivuxolimab in advanced cancers. Study observations and caveats: Among expanded peripheral T cells, antigen specificity went undetermined.

Sampled blood was obtained at baseline, cycle 4 day 1, and cycle 7 day 1. Assay: immunoSEQ multiplex PCR; the TCRdb copy retains only in-frame clones and omits some. The sample carries about 59,000 clones, approximately 80% recorded once. This clone was found a few times. Its antigen is unknown. The TCR comes from an adult with an advanced solid tumor such as melanoma, head and neck, liver or kidney cancer. The source was CD4+ or CD8+ T cells sorted from blood, collected in a trial of the OX40 agonist ivuxolimab.

The CDR3 here is CASSYGIRDHGYTF. As DNA, the CDR3 is TGTGCCAGCAGTTACGGGATCAGGGATCATGGCTACACCTTC. This rearrangement joins TRBV6-5 to TRBJ1-2; the D gene is possibly TRBD1 (5 bases). With 2 bases removed from V and 6 bases from J, the gap between germline ends came to 13 bases. Germline loops: CDR1 MNHEY, CDR2 SVGAGI. This CDR3 is 14 amino acids long.